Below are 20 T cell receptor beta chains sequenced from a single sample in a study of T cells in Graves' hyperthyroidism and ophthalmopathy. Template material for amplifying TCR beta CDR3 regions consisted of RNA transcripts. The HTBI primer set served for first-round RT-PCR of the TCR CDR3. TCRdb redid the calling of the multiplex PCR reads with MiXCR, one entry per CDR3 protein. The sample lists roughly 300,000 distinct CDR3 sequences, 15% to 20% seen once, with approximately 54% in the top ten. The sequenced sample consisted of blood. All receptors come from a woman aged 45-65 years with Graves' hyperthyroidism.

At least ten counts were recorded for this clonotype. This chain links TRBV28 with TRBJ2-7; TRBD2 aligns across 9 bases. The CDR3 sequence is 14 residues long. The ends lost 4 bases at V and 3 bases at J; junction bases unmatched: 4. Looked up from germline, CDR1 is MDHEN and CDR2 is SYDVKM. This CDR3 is CASSSGTSSYEQYF. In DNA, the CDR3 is TGTGCCAGCAGTTCCGGGACTAGCAGCTACGAGCAGTACTTC.

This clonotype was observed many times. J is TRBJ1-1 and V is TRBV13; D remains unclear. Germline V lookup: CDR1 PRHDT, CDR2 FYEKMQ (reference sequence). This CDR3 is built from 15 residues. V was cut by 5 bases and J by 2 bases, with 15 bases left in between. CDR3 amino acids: CASSLVRGTNTEAFF. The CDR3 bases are TGTGCCAGCAGCCTAGTAAGAGGCACCAACACTGAAGCTTTCTTT.

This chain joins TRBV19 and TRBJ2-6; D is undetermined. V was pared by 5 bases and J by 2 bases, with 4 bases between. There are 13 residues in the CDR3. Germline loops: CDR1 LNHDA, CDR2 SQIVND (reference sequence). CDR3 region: CASSPTGANVLTF. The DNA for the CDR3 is TGTGCCAGTAGTCCCACTGGGGCCAACGTCCTGACTTTC.

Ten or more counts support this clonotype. Here the CDR3 DNA reads TGTGCCAGCAGTTTGGCGTCGTGGGCAGATACGCAGTATTTT. It specifies CASSLASWADTQYF. The rearrangement uses TRBV12-3 or TRBV12-4 and TRBJ2-3; no clear D gene. This CDR3 is built from 14 residues. V gave up 3 bases and J gave up 4 bases, with 11 bases separating them.

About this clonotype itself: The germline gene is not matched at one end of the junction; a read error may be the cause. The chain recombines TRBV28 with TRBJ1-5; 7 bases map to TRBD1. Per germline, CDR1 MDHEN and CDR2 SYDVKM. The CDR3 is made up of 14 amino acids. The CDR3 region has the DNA TGTGCCGGCAGTTTCCGACAGGGAAGTCAGCCCCAGCATTTT. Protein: CAGSFRQGSQPQHF.

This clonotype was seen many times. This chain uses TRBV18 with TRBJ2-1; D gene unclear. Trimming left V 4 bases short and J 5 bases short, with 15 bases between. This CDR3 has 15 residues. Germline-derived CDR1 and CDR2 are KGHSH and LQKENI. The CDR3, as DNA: TGTGCCAGCTCACGGAGAGGTACCGCAAACAATGAGCAGTTCTTC. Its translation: CASSRRGTANNEQFF. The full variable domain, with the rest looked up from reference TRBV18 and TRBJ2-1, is NAGVMQNPRHLVRRRGQEARLRCSPMKGHSHVYWYRQLPEEGLKFMVYLQKENIIDESGMPKERFSAEFPKEGPSILRIQQVVRGDSAAYFCASSRRGTANNEQFFGPGTRLTVL.

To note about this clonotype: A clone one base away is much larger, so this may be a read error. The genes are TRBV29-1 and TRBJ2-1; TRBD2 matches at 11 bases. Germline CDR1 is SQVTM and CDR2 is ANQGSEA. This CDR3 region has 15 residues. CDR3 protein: CSVDRLAGPENEQLF. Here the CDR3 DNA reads TGCAGCGTGGACCGACTAGCGGGGCCCGAAAATGAGCAGCTCTTC.

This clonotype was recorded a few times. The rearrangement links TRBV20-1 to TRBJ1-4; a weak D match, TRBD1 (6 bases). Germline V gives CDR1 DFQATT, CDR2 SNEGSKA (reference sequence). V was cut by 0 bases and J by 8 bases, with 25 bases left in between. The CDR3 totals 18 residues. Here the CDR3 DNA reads TGCAGTGCTAGAGATGGGAGGAACAGGGCGGGGAGGGTCGAAAAACTGTTTTTT. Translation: CSARDGRNRAGRVEKLFF.

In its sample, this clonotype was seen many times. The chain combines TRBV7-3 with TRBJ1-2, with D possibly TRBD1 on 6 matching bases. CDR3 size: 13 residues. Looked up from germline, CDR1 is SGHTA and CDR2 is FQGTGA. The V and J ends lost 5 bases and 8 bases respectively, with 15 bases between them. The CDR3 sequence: CASSLDRFAGYTF. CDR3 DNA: TGTGCCAGCAGCCTTGACAGGTTCGCGGGCTACACCTTC.

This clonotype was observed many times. CDR3 residues: CASKKQFGGNQPQHF. CDR3 nucleotides: TGTGCCAGCAAGAAGCAGTTCGGCGGCAATCAGCCCCAGCATTTT. The chain combines TRBV2 with TRBJ1-5; D remains ambiguous. CDR1 is SNHLY and CDR2 is FYNNEI in the germline V gene. Trimming pared 7 bases from V and 2 bases from J, leaving 15 bases between. The CDR3 is 15 residues long.

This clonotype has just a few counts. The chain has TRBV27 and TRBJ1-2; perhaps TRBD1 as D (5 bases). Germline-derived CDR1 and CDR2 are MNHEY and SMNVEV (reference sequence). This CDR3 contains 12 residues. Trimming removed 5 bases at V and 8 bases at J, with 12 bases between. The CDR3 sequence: CASSGGVGGYTF. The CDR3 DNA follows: TGTGCCAGCAGTGGGGGGGTCGGGGGCTACACCTTC.

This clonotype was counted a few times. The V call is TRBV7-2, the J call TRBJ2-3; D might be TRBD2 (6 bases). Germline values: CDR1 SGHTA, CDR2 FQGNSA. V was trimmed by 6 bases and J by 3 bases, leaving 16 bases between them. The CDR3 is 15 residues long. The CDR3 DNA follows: TGTGCCAGCAGATCACCGGGACTCGCGACAGATACGCAGTATTTT. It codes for CASRSPGLATDTQYF.

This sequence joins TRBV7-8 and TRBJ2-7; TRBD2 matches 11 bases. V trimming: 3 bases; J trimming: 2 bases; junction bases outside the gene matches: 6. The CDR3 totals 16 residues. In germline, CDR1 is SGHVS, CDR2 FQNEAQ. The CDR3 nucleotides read TGTGCCAGCAGCTTGAGAGGGGGACTAGCGGCCTACGAGCAGTACTTC. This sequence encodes CASSLRGGLAAYEQYF.

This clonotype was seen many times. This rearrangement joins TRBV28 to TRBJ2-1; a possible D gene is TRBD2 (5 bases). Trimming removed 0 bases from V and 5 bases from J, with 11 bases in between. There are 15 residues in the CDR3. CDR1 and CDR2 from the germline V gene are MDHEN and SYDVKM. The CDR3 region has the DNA TGTGCCAGCAGTTTATGGGGCGGGTCCAACAATGAGCAGTTCTTC. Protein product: CASSLWGGSNNEQFF.

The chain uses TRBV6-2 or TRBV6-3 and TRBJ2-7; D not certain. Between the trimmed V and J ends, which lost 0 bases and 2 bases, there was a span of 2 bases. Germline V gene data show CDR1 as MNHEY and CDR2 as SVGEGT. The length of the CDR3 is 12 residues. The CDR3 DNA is TGTGCCAGCAGTTACTCGGCCTACGAGCAGTACTTC. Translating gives CASSYSAYEQYF.

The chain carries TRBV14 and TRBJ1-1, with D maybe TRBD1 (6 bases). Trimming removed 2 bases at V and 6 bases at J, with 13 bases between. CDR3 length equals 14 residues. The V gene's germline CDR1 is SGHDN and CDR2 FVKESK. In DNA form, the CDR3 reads TGTGCCAGCAGCCAACCAAACAGGGATCCTGAAGCTTTCTTT. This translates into CASSQPNRDPEAFF. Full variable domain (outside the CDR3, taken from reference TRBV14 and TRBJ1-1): EAGVTQFPSHSVIEKGQTVTLRCDPISGHDNLYWYRRVMGKEIKFLLHFVKESKQDESGMPNNRFLAERTGGTYSTLKVQPAELEDSGVYFCASSQPNRDPEAFFGQGTRLTVV.

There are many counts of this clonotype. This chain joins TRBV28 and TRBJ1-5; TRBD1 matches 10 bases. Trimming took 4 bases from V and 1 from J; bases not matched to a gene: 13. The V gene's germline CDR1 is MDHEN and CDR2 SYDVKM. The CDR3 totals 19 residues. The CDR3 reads CASSSGDRGFWWSNQPQHF. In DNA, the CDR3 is TGTGCCAGCAGTTCTGGGGACAGGGGTTTTTGGTGGAGCAATCAGCCCCAGCATTTT.

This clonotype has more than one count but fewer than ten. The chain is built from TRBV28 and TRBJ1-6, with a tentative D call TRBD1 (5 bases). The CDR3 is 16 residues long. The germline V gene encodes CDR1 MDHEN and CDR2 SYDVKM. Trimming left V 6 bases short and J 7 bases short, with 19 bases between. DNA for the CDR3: TGTGCCAGCAGCCTCCGTGCGGCAGGGTTGAATTCACCCCTCCACTTT. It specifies CASSLRAAGLNSPLHF.

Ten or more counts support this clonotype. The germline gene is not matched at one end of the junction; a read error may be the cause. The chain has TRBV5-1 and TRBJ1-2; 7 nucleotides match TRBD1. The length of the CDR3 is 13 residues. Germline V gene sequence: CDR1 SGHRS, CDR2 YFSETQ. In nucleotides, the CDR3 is TGTGCCAGCAGTTTAGCAGGGGGTTATGGCTACACCTTC. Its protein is CASSLAGGYGYTF.

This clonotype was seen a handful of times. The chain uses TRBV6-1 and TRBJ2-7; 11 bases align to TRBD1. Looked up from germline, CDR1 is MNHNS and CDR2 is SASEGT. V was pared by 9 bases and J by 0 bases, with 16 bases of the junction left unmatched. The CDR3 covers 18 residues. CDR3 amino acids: CARWFRDRGEEGSYEQYF. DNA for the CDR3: TGTGCCAGGTGGTTCCGGGACAGGGGGGAAGAGGGCTCCTACGAGCAGTACTTC.